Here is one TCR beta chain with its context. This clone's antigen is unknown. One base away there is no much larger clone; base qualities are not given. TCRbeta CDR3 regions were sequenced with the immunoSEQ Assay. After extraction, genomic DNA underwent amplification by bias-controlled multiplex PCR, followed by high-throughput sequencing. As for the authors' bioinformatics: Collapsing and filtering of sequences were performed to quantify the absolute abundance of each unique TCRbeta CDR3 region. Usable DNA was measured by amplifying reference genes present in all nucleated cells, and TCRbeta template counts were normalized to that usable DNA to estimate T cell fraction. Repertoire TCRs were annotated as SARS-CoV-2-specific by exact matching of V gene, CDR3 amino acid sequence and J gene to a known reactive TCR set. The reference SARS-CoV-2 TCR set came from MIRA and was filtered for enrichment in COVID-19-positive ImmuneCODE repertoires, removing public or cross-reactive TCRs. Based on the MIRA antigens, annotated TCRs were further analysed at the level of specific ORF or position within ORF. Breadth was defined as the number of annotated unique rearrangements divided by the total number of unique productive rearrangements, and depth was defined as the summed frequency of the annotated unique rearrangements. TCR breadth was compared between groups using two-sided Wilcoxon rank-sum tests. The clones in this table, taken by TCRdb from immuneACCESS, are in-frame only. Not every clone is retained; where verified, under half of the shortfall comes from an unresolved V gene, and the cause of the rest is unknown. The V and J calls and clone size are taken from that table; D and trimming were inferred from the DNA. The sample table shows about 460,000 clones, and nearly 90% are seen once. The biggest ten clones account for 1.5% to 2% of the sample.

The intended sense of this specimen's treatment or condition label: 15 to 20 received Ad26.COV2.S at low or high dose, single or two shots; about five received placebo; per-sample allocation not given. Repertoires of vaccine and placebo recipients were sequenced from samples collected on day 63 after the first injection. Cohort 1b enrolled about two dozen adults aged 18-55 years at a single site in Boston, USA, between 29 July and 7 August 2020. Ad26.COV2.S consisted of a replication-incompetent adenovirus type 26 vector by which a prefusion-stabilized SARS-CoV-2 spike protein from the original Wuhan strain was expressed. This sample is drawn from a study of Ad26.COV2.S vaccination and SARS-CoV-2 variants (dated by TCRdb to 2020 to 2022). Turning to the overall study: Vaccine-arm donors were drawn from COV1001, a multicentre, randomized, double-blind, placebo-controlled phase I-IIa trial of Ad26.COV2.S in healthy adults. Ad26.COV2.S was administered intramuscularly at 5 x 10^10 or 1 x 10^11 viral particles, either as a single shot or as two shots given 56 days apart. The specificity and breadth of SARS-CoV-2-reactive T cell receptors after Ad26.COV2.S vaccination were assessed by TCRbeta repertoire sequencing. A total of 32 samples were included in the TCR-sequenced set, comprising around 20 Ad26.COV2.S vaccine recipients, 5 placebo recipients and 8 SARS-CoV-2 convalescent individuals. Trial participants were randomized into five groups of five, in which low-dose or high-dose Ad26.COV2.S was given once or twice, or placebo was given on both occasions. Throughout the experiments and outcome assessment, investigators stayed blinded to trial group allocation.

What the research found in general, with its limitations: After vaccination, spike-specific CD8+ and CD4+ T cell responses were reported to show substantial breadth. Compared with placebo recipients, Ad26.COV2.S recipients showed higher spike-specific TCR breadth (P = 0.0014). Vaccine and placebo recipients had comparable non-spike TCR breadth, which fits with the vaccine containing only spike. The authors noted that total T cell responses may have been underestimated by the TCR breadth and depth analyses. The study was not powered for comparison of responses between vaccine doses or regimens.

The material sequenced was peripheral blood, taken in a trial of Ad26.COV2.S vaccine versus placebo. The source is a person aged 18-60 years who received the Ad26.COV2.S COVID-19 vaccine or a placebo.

The CDR3 region has the sequence CSAETSTDTQYF. The nucleotides are TGCAGCGCAGAGACTAGCACAGATACGCAGTATTTT. Here the chain combines TRBV29-1 and TRBJ2-3; confidence is insufficient to name the D gene. The CDR3 runs 12 residues from the cysteine to the phenylalanine. Left in the record is the CDR3 DNA by itself, 36 bases read in frame from the first base. CDR1 and CDR2, per the germline V gene, are SQVTM and ANQGSEA. V and J are truncated by 7 bases and 0 bases respectively, leaving an intervening sequence of 8 bases.